This entry describes one TCR beta chain. These data are taken from a study of blood T cell repertoires in COVID-19. About the study: Nucleic acid was either cDNA or gDNA, and it came from T cells, B-cell-depleted T cells, or PBMCs.

The J segment lost 8 bases and the V segment lost 2 bases, leaving 8 bases of the junction unmatched. CDR3 length: 16 amino acids. Germline assignment: CDR1 SNHLY and CDR2 FYNNEI. Recruited during active infection, patients (from Seattle) were subsequently followed longitudinally. Authors' processing steps: Quantification of nucleated cells was approximated via reference gene primer amplification. The table came from immunoSEQ multiplex PCR; TCRdb's copy has only in-frame clones and leaves some out. The DNA was the basis for D and trimming; V, J and clone size are from that table. Seen here are fewer than 700,000 clones, 70% to 90% observed once, and the top ten hold roughly 7.3%.

This chain uses TRBV2 with TRBJ1-6; 8 bases align to TRBD1. This clonotype was obtained from a woman aged 45-59 years with COVID-19, enrolled during active disease. The material sequenced was peripheral blood. The CDR3 reads CASSELPTGADSPLHF. Written as DNA, the CDR3 is TGTGCCAGCAGTGAACTACCGACAGGGGCGGATTCACCCCTCCACTTT.